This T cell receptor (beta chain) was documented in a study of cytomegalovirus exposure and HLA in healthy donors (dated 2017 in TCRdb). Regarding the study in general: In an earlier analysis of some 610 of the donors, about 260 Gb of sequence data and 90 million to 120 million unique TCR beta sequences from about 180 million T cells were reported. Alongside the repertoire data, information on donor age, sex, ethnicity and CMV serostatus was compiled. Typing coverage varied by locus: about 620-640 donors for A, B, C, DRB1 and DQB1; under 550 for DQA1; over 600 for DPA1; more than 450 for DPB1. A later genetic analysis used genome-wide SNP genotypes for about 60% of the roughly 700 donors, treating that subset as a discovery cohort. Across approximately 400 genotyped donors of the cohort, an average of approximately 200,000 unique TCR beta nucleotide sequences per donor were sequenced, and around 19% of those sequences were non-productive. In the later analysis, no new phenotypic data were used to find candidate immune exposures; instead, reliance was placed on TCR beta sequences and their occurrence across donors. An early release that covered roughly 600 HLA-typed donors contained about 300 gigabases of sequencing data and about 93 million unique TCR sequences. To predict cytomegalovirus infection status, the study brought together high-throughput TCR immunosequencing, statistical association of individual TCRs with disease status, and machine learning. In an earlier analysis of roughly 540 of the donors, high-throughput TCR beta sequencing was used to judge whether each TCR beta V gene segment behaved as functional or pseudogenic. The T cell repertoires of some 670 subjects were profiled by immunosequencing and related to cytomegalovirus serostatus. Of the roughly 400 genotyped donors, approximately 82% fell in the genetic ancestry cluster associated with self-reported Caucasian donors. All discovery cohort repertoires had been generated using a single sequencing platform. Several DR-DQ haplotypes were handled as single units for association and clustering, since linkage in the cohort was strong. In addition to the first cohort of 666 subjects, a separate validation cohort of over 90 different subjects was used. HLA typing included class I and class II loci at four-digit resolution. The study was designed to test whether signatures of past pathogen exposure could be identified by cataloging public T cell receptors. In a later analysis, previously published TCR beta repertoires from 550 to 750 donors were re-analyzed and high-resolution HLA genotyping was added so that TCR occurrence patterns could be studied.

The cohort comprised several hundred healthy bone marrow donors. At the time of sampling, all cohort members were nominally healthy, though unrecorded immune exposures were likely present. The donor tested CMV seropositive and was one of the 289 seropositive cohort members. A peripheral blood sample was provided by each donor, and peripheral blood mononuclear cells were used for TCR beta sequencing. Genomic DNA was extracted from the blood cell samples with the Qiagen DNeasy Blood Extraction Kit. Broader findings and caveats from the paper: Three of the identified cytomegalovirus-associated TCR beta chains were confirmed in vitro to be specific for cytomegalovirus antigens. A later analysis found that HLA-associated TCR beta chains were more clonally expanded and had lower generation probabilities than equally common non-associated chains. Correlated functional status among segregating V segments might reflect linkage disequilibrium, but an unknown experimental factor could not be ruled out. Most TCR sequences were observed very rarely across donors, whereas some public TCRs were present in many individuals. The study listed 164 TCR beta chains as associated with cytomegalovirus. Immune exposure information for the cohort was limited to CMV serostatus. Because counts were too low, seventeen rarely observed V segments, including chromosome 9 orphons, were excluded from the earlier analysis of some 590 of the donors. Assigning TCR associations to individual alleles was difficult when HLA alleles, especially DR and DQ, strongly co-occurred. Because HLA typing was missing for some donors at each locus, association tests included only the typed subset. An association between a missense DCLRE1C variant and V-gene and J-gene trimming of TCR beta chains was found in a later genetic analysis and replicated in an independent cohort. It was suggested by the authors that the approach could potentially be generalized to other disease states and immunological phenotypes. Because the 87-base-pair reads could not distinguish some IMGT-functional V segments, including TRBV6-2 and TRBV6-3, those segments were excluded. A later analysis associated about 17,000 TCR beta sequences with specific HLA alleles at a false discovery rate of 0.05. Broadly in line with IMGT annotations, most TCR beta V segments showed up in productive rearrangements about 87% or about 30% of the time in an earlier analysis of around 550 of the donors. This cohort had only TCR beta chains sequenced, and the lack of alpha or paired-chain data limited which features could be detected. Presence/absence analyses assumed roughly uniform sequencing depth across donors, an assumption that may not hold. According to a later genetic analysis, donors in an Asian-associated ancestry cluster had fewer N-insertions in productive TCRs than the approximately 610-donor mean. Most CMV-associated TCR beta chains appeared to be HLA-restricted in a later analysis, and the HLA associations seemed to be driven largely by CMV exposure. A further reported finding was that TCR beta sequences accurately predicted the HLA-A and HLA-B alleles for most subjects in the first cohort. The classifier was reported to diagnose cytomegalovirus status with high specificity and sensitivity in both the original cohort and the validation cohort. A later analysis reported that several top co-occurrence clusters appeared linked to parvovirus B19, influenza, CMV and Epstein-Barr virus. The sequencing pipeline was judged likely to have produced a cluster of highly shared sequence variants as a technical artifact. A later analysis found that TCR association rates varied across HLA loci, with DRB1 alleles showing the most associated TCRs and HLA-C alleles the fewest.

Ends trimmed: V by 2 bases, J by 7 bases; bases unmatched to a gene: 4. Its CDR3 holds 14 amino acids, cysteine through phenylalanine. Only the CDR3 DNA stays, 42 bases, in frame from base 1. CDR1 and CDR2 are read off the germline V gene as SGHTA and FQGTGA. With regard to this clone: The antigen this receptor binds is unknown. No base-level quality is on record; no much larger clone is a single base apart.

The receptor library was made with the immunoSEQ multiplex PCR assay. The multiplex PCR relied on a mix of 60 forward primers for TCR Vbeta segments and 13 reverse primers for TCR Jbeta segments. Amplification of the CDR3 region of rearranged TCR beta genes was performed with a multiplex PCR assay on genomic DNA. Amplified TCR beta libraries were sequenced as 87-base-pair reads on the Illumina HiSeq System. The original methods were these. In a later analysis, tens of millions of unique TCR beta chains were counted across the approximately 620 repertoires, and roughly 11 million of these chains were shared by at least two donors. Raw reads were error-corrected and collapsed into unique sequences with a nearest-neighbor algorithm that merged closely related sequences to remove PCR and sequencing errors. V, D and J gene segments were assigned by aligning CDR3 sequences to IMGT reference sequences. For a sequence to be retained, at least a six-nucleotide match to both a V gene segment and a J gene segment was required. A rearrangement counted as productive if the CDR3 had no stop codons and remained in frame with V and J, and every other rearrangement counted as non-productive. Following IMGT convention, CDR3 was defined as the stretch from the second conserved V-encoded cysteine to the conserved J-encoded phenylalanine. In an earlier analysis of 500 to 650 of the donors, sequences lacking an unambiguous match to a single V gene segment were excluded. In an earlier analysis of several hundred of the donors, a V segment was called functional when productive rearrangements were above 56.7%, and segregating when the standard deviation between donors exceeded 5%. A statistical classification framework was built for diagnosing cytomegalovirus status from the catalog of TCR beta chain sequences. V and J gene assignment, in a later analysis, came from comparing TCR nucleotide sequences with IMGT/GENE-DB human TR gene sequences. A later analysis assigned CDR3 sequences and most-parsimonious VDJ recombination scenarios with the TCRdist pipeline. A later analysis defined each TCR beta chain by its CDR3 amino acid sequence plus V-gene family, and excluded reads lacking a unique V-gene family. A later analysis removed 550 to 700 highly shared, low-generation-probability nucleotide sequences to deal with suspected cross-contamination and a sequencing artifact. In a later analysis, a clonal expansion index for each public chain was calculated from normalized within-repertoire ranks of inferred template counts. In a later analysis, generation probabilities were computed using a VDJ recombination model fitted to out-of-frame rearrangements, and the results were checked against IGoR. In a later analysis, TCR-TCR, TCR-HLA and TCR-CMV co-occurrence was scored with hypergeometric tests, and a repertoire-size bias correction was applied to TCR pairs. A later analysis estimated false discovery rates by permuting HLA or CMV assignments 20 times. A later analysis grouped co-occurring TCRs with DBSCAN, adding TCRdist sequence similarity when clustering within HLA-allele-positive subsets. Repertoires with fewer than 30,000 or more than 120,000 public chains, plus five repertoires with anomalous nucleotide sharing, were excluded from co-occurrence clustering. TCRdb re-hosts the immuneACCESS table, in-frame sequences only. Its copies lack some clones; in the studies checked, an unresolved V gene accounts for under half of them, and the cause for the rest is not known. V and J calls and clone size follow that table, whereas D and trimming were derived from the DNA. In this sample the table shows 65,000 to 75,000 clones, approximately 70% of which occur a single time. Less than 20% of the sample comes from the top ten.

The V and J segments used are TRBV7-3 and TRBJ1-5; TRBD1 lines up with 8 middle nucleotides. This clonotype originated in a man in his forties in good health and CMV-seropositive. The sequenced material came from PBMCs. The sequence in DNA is TGTGCCAGCAGCTTAGCCAGGGGGCACCAGCCCCAGCATTTT. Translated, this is CASSLARGHQPQHF. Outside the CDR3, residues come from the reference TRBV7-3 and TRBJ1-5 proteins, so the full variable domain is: GAGVSQTPSNKVTEKGKYVELRCDPISGHTALYWYRQSLGQGPEFLIYFQGTGAADDSGLPNDRFFAVRPEGSVSTLKIQRTERGDSAVYLCASSLARGHQPQHFGDGTRLSIL.